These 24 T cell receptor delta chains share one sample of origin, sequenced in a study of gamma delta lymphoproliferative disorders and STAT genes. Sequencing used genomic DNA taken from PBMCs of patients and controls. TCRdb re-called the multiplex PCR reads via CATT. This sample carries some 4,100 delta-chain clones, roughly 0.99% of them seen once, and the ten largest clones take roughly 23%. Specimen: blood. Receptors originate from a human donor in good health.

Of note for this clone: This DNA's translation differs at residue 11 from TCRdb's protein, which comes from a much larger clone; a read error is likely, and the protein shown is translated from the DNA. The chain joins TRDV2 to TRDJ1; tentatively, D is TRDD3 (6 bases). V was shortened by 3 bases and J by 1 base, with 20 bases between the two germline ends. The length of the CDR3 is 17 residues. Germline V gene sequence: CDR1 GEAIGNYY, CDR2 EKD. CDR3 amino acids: CACDSVGGGESTDKLIF. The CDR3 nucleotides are TGTGCCTGTGACTCCGTAGGAGGGGGAGAGAGCACCGATAAACTCATCTTT.

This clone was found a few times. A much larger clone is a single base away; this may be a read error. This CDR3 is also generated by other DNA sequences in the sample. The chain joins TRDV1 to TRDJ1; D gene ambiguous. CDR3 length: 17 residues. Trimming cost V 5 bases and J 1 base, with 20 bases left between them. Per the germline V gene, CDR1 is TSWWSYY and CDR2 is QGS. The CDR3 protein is CALGRLSLADPTDKLIF. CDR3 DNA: TGTGCTCTTGGGAGGTTGAGCCTGGCGGACCCCACCGATAAACTCATCTTT.

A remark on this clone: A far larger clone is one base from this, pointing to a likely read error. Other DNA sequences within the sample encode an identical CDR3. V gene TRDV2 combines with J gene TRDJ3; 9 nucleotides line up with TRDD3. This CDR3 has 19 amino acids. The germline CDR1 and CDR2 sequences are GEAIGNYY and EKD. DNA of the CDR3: TGTGCCTGTGACAGAATGACTGGGGGACGCTCCTGGGACACTCGACAGATGTTTTTC. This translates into CACDRMTGGRSWDTRQMFF.

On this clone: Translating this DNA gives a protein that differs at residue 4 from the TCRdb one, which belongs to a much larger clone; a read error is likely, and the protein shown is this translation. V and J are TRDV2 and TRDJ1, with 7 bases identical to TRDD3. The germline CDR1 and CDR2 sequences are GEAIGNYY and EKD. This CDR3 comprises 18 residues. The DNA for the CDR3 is TGTGCCTGTAACACCGTAGCCGGGGGATCTGTTGTATCCGATAAACTCATCTTT. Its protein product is CACNTVAGGSVVSDKLIF.

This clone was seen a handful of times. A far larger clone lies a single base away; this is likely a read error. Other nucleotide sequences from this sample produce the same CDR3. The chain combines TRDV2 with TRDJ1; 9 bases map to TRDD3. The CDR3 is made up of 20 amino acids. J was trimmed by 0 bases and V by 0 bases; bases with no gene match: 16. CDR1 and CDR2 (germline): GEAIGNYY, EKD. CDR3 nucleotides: TGTGCCTGTGACACCCTCATACTGGGGGACCCAACAACGTACACCGATAAACTCATCTTT. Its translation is CACDTLILGDPTTYTDKLIF.

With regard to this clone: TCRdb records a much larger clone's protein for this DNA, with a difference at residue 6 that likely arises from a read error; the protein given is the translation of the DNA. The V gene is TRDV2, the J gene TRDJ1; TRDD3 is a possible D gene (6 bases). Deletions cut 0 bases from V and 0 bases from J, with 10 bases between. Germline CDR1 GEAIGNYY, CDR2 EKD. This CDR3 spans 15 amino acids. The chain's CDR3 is CACDTNLGYTDKLIF. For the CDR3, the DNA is TGTGCCTGTGACACCAATCTGGGGTACACCGATAAACTCATCTTT.

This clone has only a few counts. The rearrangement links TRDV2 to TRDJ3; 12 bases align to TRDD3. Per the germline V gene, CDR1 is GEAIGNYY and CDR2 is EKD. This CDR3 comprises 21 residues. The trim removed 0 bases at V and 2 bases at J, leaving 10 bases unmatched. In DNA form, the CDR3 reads TGTGCCTGTGACACCGTGGCTGGGGGATACGTCAGCCCCTGGGACACCCGACAGATGTTTTTC. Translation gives CACDTVAGGYVSPWDTRQMFF.

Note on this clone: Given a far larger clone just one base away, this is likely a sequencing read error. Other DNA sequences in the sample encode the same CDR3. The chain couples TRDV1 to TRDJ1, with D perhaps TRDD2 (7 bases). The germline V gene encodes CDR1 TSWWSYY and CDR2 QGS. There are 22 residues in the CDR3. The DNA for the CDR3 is TGTGCTCTTGGGGAAATTCCGGTGGGAGCCTTCCTCCGCCTACTGGGTTCCGACAAACTCATCTTT. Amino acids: CALGEIPVGAFLRLLGSDKLIF.

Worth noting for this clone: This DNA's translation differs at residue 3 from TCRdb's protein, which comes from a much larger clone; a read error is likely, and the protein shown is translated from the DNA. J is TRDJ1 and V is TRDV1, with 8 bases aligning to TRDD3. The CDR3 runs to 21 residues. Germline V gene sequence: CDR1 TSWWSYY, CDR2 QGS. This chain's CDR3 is CAHGDLKSYWTGGQYTDKLIF. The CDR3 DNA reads TGTGCTCATGGGGATCTAAAATCCTACTGGACTGGGGGGCAGTACACCGATAAACTCATCTTT.

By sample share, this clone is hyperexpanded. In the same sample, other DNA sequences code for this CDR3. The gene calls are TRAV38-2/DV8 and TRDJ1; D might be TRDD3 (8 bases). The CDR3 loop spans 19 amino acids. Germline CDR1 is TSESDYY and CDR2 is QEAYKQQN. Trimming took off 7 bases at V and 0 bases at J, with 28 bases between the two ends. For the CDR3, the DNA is TGTGCTTATTTTTCCTACGCAGTTGGGGGATTTGGGTACACCGATAAACTCATCTTT. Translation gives CAYFSYAVGGFGYTDKLIF.

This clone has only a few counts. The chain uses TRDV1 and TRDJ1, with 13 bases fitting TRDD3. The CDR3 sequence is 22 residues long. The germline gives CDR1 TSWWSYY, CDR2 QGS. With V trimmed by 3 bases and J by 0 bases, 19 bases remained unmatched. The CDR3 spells CALGETIAYWGIRGPYTDKLIF. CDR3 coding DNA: TGTGCTCTTGGGGAGACGATCGCTTACTGGGGGATACGGGGGCCATACACCGATAAACTCATCTTT.

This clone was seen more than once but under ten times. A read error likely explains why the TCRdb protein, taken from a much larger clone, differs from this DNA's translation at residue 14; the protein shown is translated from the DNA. CDR3 protein: CACDTVGSMRGIRADKLIF. CDR3 in DNA: TGTGCCTGTGACACCGTTGGGTCGATGAGGGGGATACGCGCCGATAAACTCATCTTT. The chain has TRDV2 and TRDJ1; 10 nucleotides agree with TRDD3. Germline loops: CDR1 GEAIGNYY, CDR2 EKD. V gave up 0 bases and J gave up 3 bases; unmatched junction bases: 15. The CDR3 contains 19 residues.

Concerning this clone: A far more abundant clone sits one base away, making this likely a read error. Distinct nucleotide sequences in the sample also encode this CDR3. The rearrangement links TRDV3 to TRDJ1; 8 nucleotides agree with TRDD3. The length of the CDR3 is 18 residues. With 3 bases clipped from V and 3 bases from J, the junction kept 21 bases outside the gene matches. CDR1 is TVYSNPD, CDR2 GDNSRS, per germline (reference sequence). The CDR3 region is CAFPFRLPWGYHSDKLIF. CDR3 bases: TGTGCCTTCCCCTTCCGACTCCCCTGGGGATACCATTCCGATAAACTCATCTTT.

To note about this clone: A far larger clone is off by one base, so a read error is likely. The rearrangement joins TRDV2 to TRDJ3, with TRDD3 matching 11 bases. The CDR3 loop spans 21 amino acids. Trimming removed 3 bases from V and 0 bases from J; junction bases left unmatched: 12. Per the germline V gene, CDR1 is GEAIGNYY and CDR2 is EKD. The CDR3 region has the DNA TGTGCCTGTGACGCCGGAGGAACTACTGGGGGATACTCCTGGGACACCCGACAGATGTTTTTC. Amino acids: CACDAGGTTGGYSWDTRQMFF.

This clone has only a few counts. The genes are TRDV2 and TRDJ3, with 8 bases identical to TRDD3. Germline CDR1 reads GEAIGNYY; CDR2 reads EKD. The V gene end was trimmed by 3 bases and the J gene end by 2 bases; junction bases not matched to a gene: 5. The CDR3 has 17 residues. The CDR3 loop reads CACDRLGGTWDTRQMFF. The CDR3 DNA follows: TGTGCCTGTGACCGACTGGGGGGGACCTGGGACACCCGACAGATGTTTTTC.

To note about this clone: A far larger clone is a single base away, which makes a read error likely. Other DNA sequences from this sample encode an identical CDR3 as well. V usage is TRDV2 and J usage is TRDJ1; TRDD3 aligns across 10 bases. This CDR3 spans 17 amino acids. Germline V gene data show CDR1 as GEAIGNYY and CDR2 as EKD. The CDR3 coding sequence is TGTGCCTGTGACCCCCTCCTAGATGGGGGATACACCGATAAACTTATCTTT. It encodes CACDPLLDGGYTDKLIF.

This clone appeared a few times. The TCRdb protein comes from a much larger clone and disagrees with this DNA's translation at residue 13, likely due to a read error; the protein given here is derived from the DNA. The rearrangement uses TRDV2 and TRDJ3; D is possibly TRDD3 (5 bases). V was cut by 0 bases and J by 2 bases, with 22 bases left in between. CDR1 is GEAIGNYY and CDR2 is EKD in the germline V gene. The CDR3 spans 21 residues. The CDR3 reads CACDTVSGGPASPWDTRQMFF. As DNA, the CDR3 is TGTGCCTGTGACACCGTATCCGGGGGGCCCGCCAGCCCCTGGGACACCCGACAGATGTTTTTC.

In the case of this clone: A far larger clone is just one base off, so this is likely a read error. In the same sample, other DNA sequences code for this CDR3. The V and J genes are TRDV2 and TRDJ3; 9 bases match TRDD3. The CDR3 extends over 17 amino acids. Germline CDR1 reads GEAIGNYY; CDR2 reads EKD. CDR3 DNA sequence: TGTGCCTGTGACACCCTGGGGGATTCCAGGGACACCCGACAGATGTTCTTC. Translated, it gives CACDTLGDSRDTRQMFF.

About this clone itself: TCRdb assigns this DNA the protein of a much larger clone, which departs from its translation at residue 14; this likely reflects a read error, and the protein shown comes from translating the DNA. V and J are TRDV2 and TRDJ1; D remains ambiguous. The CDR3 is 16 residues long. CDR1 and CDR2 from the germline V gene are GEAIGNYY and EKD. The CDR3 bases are TGTGCCTGTGACCCGTTGGTGGGTACAAACACCGATAAACCCATCTTT. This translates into CACDPLVGTNTDKPIF.

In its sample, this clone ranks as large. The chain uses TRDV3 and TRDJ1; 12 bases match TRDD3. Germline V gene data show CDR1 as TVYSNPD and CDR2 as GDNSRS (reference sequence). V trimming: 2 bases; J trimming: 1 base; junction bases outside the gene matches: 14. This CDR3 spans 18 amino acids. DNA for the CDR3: TGTGCCTTTCCGAGGGTCTTTTACTGGGGGATACTCACCGATAAACTCATCTTT. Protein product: CAFPRVFYWGILTDKLIF.

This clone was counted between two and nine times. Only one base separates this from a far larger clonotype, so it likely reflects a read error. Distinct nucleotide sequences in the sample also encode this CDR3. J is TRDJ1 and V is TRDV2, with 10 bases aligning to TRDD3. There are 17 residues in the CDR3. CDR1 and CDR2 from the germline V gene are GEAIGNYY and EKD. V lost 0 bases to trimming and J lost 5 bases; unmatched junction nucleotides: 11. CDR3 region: CACDTVGGDTRTDKLIF. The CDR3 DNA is TGTGCCTGTGACACCGTTGGGGGGGATACGCGCACTGATAAACTCATCTTT.

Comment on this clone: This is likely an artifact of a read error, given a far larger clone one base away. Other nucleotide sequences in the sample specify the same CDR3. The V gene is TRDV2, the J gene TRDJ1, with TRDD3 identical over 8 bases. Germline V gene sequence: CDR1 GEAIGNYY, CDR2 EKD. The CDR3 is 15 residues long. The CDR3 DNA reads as TGTGCCTGTGACACCCTGGGGGAGAACACCGATAAACTTATCTTT. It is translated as CACDTLGENTDKLIF.

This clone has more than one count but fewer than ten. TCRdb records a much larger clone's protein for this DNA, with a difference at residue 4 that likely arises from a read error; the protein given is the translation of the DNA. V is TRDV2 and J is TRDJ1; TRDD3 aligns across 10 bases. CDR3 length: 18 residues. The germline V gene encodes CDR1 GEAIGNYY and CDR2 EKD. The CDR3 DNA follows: TGTGCCTGTGGCACCGTCGGCGGGGGATACGGGGTCACCGATAAACTCATCTTT. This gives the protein CACGTVGGGYGVTDKLIF.

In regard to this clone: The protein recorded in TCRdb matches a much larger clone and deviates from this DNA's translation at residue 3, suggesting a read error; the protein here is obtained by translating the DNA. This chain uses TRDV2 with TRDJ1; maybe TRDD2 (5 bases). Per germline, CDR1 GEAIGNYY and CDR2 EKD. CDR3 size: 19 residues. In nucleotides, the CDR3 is TGTGCCCGTGACACCGTTGTCCCTTCGTACGAAACCTACACCGATAAACTCATCTTT. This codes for CARDTVVPSYETYTDKLIF.